Shown below are 32 T cell receptor beta chains from a single sample sequenced in a study of blood T cells in healthy people across ages. PCR was performed a second time for about 7 to 12 cycles using a sample-barcoded 5' primer and a J-beta primer mix. TCRdb called the 5' RACE reads again in MiXCR, with one record for every CDR3 protein. The table lists fewer than 2 million distinct CDR3 sequences, roughly two fifths of them singletons. Sequenced sample: blood. The receptors stem from a human donor in good health.

This clonotype was found many times. V gene TRBV7-2 combines with J gene TRBJ2-7; D possibly uses TRBD1 or TRBD2 (5 bases each). Germline V CDR1 and CDR2: SGHTA, FQGNSA. The V gene lost 6 bases and the J gene lost 2 bases, with 11 bases spanning the gap. This CDR3 is built from 13 residues. This chain's CDR3 is CASSLLGAYEQYF. As DNA, the CDR3 is TGTGCCAGCAGTTTGTTGGGGGCCTACGAGCAGTACTTC.

This clonotype was picked up a small number of times. This chain joins TRBV7-8 and TRBJ2-7, with 9 bases identical to TRBD1. V was clipped by 5 bases and J by 2 bases; unmatched bases: 7. The germline V gene encodes CDR1 SGHVS and CDR2 FQNEAQ. The CDR3 runs 15 residues. The CDR3 sequence is CASSPWDREPYEQYF. CDR3 in DNA: TGTGCCAGCAGCCCTTGGGACAGGGAACCCTACGAGCAGTACTTC.

A few counts support this clonotype. This chain uses TRBV7-2 with TRBJ2-1; 14 bases agree with TRBD2. This CDR3 is built from 15 residues. Germline V gene sequence: CDR1 SGHTA, CDR2 FQGNSA. The trim removed 7 bases at V and 10 bases at J, leaving 9 bases unmatched. The CDR3: CASTPGLAGVEEQFF. The CDR3 DNA is TGTGCCAGCACCCCGGGACTAGCGGGGGTCGAAGAGCAGTTCTTC.

This clonotype was observed a few times. This chain uses TRBV12-3 or TRBV12-4 with TRBJ1-5, with 8 nucleotides matching TRBD1. With V trimmed by 3 bases and J by 4 bases, 11 bases remained unmatched. CDR3 size: 17 residues. The CDR3 nucleotides are TGTGCCAGCAGTTTTTATCCCGGACAGGGAAGTAATCAGCCCCAGCATTTT. This sequence encodes CASSFYPGQGSNQPQHF.

Only a few counts were recorded for this clonotype. The chain carries TRBV2 and TRBJ2-3; D call uncertain. The CDR3 spans 12 residues. CDR1 is SNHLY, CDR2 FYNNEI, per germline. Trimming cost V 7 bases and J 4 bases, with 9 bases left between them. The CDR3 sequence is CASTSRADTQYF. DNA for the CDR3: TGTGCCAGCACTTCTAGGGCAGATACGCAGTATTTT.

Of note for this clonotype: A read error may produce the germline difference seen at one junction end. This chain links TRBV12-3 or TRBV12-4 with TRBJ1-2; D unclear. The CDR3 covers 14 residues. The CDR3 spells CASSLYPSNYGYAF. The CDR3, as DNA: TGTGCCAGCAGTTTATATCCAAGCAACTATGGCTACGCCTTC.

The CDR3 region has the DNA TGTGCCAGCAGGCCCGGGACAGGTCATGGCTACACCTTC. Translating it yields CASRPGTGHGYTF. The gene calls are TRBV6-5 and TRBJ1-2; 8 nucleotides match TRBD1. Losses at the gene ends were 6 bases for V and 6 bases for J; bases not matched to a gene: 6. The length of the CDR3 is 13 residues. Germline V gene sequence: CDR1 MNHEY, CDR2 SVGAGI.

The rearrangement uses TRBV5-1 and TRBJ2-1; possibly TRBD1 for D (6 bases). Trimming took 0 bases from V and 8 from J, leaving 12 bases between them. Germline CDR1 reads SGHRS; CDR2 reads YFSETQ. This CDR3 is built from 14 residues. CDR3: CASSLVTDSHEQFF. The CDR3 nucleotides are TGCGCCAGCAGCTTGGTAACGGACAGCCATGAGCAGTTCTTC.

About this clonotype itself: The junction departs from germline at one end; a sequencing error may be responsible. The chain couples TRBV15 to TRBJ2-7; the D gene is possibly TRBD1 (6 bases). This CDR3 is 13 amino acids long. Germline values: CDR1 LNHNV, CDR2 YYDKDF (reference sequence). CDR3 sequence (DNA): TGTGCCACCAGCGGACAGATCTCCAACGAGCAGTACTTC. Translating it yields CATSGQISNEQYF.

This clonotype was seen a handful of times. The V gene is TRBV20-1, the J gene TRBJ1-5; TRBD1 matches 11 bases. CDR3 size: 14 residues. Germline V gene data show CDR1 as DFQATT and CDR2 as SNEGSKA (reference sequence). With 5 bases clipped from V and 6 bases from J, the junction kept 6 bases outside the gene matches. CDR3 in DNA: TGCAGTGCTGGGGGACAGGGGGTGGGTCAGCCCCAGCATTTT. Encoded protein: CSAGGQGVGQPQHF.

The gene calls are TRBV6-1 and TRBJ2-3; TRBD2 agrees at 8 bases. In germline, CDR1 is MNHNS, CDR2 SASEGT. There are 15 residues in the CDR3. Trimming took 7 bases from V and 0 from J; bases not matched to a gene: 6. The DNA for the CDR3 is TGTGCCAGCACCCCACGGGAGGGTAGCACAGATACGCAGTATTTT. Its protein is CASTPREGSTDTQYF.

J is TRBJ1-5 and V is TRBV24-1, with a possible D match to TRBD1 (6 bases). Trimming stripped 7 bases from V and 4 bases from J, with 10 bases between. This CDR3 has 13 residues. Germline V gives CDR1 KGHDR, CDR2 SFDVKD. CDR3 sequence: CATSRGINQPQHF. The DNA of the CDR3 is TGTGCCACCAGCAGGGGAATTAATCAGCCCCAGCATTTT.

The V gene is TRBV12-3 or TRBV12-4, the J gene TRBJ2-4; no clear D gene. The CDR3 sequence is 15 residues long. V was pared by 6 bases and J by 0 bases, with 12 bases between. In DNA, the CDR3 is TGTGCCAGCAGCCTAGGGCAGATAGCCAAAAACATTCAGTACTTC. It translates to CASSLGQIAKNIQYF.

There are a few counts of this clonotype. V gene TRBV27 combines with J gene TRBJ2-6; 9 bases are a match to TRBD1. The germline V gene has CDR1 MNHEY and CDR2 SMNVEV (reference sequence). The CDR3 runs to 20 residues. The ends lost 3 bases at V and 2 bases at J; junction bases unmatched: 14. The CDR3 protein is CASSFDAGDRVLPGANVLTF. CDR3 DNA: TGTGCCAGCAGTTTCGACGCTGGGGACAGGGTTCTCCCTGGGGCCAACGTCCTGACTTTC. Full variable domain (missing parts from reference TRBV27 and TRBJ2-6): EAQVTQNPRYLITVTGKKLTVTCSQNMNHEYMSWYRQDPGLGLRQIYYSMNVEVTDKGDVPEGYKVSRKEKRNFPLILESPSPNQTSLYFCASSFDAGDRVLPGANVLTFGAGSRLTVL.

In this sample, this clonotype turned up a few times. The V gene is TRBV11-3, the J gene TRBJ2-7; D perhaps matches TRBD2 (6 bases). The CDR3 runs 13 residues. Germline V gene lookup returns CDR1 SGHNT and CDR2 YENEEA. V was clipped by 5 bases and J by 5 bases, with 13 bases between them. The CDR3 loop reads CASSPRGINEQYF. CDR3 nucleotide sequence: TGTGCCAGCAGCCCCCGGGGGATCAACGAGCAGTACTTC. Drawing the rest from reference TRBV11-3 and TRBJ2-7, the complete variable domain is EAGVVQSPRYKIIEKKQPVAFWCNPISGHNTLYWYLQNLGQGPELLIRYENEEAVDDSQLPKDRFSAERLKGVDSTLKIQPAELGDSAVYLCASSPRGINEQYFGPGTRLTVT.

The V and J genes are TRBV20-1 and TRBJ2-1; D call uncertain. The CDR3 has 13 amino acids. CDR1 and CDR2 (germline): DFQATT, SNEGSKA (reference sequence). Between the trimmed V and J ends, which lost 3 bases and 5 bases, there was a span of 11 bases. CDR3 amino acids: CSASYSYNNEQFF. DNA for the CDR3: TGCAGTGCTAGCTACAGCTATAACAATGAGCAGTTCTTC.

This chain joins TRBV20-1 and TRBJ2-7; D might be TRBD1 (5 bases). The CDR3 consists of 16 residues. The germline CDR1 and CDR2 sequences are DFQATT and SNEGSKA (reference sequence). V lost 0 bases to trimming and J lost 1 base, with 16 bases between them. Written as DNA, the CDR3 is TGCAGTGCTAGAGATGACGACAGCCCTTCTTCCTACGAGCAGTACTTC. Protein: CSARDDDSPSSYEQYF.

V gene TRBV15 combines with J gene TRBJ1-2; TRBD1 agrees at 7 bases. CDR1 and CDR2 from the germline V gene are LNHNV and YYDKDF (reference sequence). The ends lost 5 bases at V and 4 bases at J; junction bases unmatched: 4. CDR3 length: 13 amino acids. CDR3 in DNA: TGTGCCACCAGCCATACAGGGGTCTATGGCTACACCTTC. It yields the protein CATSHTGVYGYTF.

This clonotype was recorded many times. The chain couples TRBV7-3 to TRBJ1-1; perhaps TRBD1 as D (5 bases). CDR3 size: 13 residues. Germline CDR1 is SGHTA and CDR2 is FQGTGA. V was cut by 6 bases and J by 5 bases, with 13 bases left in between. This CDR3 is CASSRSGGTEAFF. The CDR3 bases are TGTGCCAGCAGTAGATCCGGGGGAACTGAAGCTTTCTTT.

J is TRBJ2-7 and V is TRBV28; D call uncertain. The CDR3 extends over 13 amino acids. Germline assignment: CDR1 MDHEN and CDR2 SYDVKM. Trimming stripped 5 bases from V and 4 bases from J, with 12 bases between. CDR3: CASSTLLGYEQYF. For the CDR3, the DNA is TGTGCCAGCAGTACACTCCTAGGGTACGAGCAGTACTTC.

This clonotype was observed once. This chain uses TRBV5-1 with TRBJ2-2; TRBD2 agrees at 10 bases. This CDR3 region has 16 residues. V lost 0 bases, J lost 2 bases, and 1 base stayed unmatched. Germline V CDR1 and CDR2: SGHRS, YFSETQ. The CDR3 is CASSLVAGGNTGELFF. For the CDR3, the DNA is TGCGCCAGCAGCTTGGTAGCGGGGGGCAACACCGGGGAGCTGTTTTTT.

This clonotype was seen a handful of times. The rearrangement joins TRBV7-2 to TRBJ1-2; TRBD1 might be the D (6 bases). Trimming took 0 bases from V and 8 from J, leaving 16 bases between them. Germline values: CDR1 SGHTA, CDR2 FQGNSA. This CDR3 is 15 amino acids long. CDR3 residues: CASSLARVGARGYTF. The CDR3 nucleotides are TGTGCCAGCAGCTTAGCGCGCGTGGGGGCGCGGGGCTACACCTTC.

This clonotype has only a few counts. This chain uses TRBV27 with TRBJ2-1; TRBD2 matches 7 bases. There are 12 residues in the CDR3. The germline CDR1 and CDR2 sequences are MNHEY and SMNVEV (reference sequence). The CDR3 DNA reads as TGTGCATCTGAGGGAGGGAGCAATGAGCAGTTCTTC. It specifies CASEGGSNEQFF.

The chain joins TRBV12-3 or TRBV12-4 to TRBJ2-5; 11 bases map to TRBD2. The CDR3 contains 15 residues. V was pared by 3 bases and J by 5 bases, with 5 bases of the junction left unmatched. Here the CDR3 reads CASSFTSGGWETQYF. In DNA, the CDR3 is TGTGCCAGCAGTTTTACTAGCGGGGGTTGGGAGACCCAGTACTTC.

The chain employs TRBV28 and TRBJ2-7, with 8 bases that match TRBD1. Germline CDR1 is MDHEN and CDR2 is SYDVKM. J gave up 1 base and V 6 bases, and 8 bases lay outside the gene matches. CDR3 length: 15 amino acids. As DNA, the CDR3 is TGTGCCAGCAGCCGAAACCGGGACAGGTCCTACGAGCAGTACTTC. It specifies CASSRNRDRSYEQYF.

This clonotype occurred a few times. The rearrangement joins TRBV7-2 to TRBJ2-3, with a possible D match to TRBD1 (6 bases). Germline V gene lookup returns CDR1 SGHTA and CDR2 FQGNSA. The V end lost 6 bases, the J end lost 9 bases, and 10 bases lay between the germline ends. The CDR3 spans 11 residues. The CDR3 sequence: CASSSGQTQYF. The CDR3 DNA reads TGTGCCAGCAGTTCGGGACAAACGCAGTATTTT.

This clonotype was detected once. The chain combines TRBV28 with TRBJ2-1; 8 bases map to TRBD2. Losses at the gene ends were 4 bases for V and 6 bases for J; bases not matched to a gene: 5. Germline values: CDR1 MDHEN, CDR2 SYDVKM. The CDR3 runs to 14 residues. CDR3 sequence reads: CASSSPGGFNEQFF. DNA of the CDR3: TGTGCCAGCAGTTCCCCGGGGGGGTTCAATGAGCAGTTCTTC.

V is TRBV20-1 and J is TRBJ1-5; D is unresolved. V was cut by 3 bases and J by 0 bases, with 6 bases left in between. Germline-derived CDR1 and CDR2 are DFQATT and SNEGSKA (reference sequence). CDR3 length: 13 amino acids. This CDR3 reads CSASRFSNQPQHF. The CDR3 nucleotides read TGCAGTGCTAGCCGGTTTAGCAATCAGCCCCAGCATTTT.

The chain is built from TRBV13 and TRBJ2-1, with 10 bases matching TRBD1. CDR1 is PRHDT and CDR2 is FYEKMQ in the germline V gene (reference sequence). The ends lost 8 bases at V and 2 bases at J; junction bases unmatched: 6. The CDR3 runs 15 residues. The CDR3 nucleotides read TGTGCCAGCGGCTCTGGACAGGGGGCCTACAATGAGCAGTTCTTC. It specifies CASGSGQGAYNEQFF. Full variable domain (missing parts from reference TRBV13 and TRBJ2-1): AAGVIQSPRHLIKEKRETATLKCYPIPRHDTVYWYQQGPGQDPQFLISFYEKMQSDKGSIPDRFSAQQFSDYHSELNMSSLELGDSALYFCASGSGQGAYNEQFFGPGTRLTVL.

The chain couples TRBV24-1 to TRBJ2-5; 8 bases match TRBD1. The CDR3 has 13 amino acids. Germline trimming cut 6 bases from V and 2 bases from J; bases unmatched to any gene: 1. Germline V gene sequence: CDR1 KGHDR, CDR2 SFDVKD. The CDR3: CATSHRGQETQYF. CDR3 coding DNA: TGTGCCACCAGTCACAGGGGGCAAGAGACCCAGTACTTC.

This clonotype appeared a few times. The rearrangement links TRBV29-1 to TRBJ2-3, with TRBD2 matching over 8 bases. This CDR3 is 17 amino acids long. V gave up 4 bases and J gave up 0 bases; unmatched junction bases: 12. Per the germline V gene, CDR1 is SQVTM and CDR2 is ANQGSEA. The CDR3 sequence is CSVGDRFGGASTDTQYF. The CDR3 DNA follows: TGCAGCGTTGGAGATCGATTCGGGGGGGCTAGCACAGATACGCAGTATTTT.

The rearrangement uses TRBV2 and TRBJ1-5; D unresolved. The CDR3 has 15 amino acids. The V end lost 6 bases, the J end lost 3 bases, and 15 bases lay between the germline ends. The germline gives CDR1 SNHLY, CDR2 FYNNEI. The DNA of the CDR3 is TGTGCCAGCAGCGACTGGGGTGCATCCAATCAGCCCCAGCATTTT. This encodes CASSDWGASNQPQHF.